These 20 T cell receptor beta chains were sequenced from one sample in a study of T cells expressing NK-cell markers. One entry per CDR3 protein, without DNA, is what TCRdb gives after re-calling the 5' RACE reads. This sample's table reports about 260,000 distinct CDR3 sequences. The sequenced sample consisted of blood T cells: a sorted CD56 or NKG2C T cell subset, CD4+ or CD8+ T cells, or bulk PBMC T cells (not recorded which). Receptors were obtained from a woman aged 18-70 years in good health.

The chain joins TRBV5-5 to TRBJ1-1. CDR3 size: 14 residues. Germline CDR1 is SGHKS and CDR2 is YYEKEE (reference sequence). The CDR3 loop reads CASSWDGWNTEAFF.

CDR3 residues: CASSGISSYNEQFF. The chain combines TRBV10-1 with TRBJ2-1. Germline CDR1 is WNHNN and CDR2 is SYGVQD (reference sequence). The CDR3 has 14 residues.

The V and J genes are TRBV6-5 and TRBJ2-7; TCRdb names TRBD1, which stays unverified in the absence of DNA. Germline V lookup: CDR1 MNHEY, CDR2 SVGAGI. The CDR3 contains 11 residues. The CDR3 protein is CAARGGSEQYF.

J is TRBJ1-2 and V is TRBV20-1. Germline CDR1 and CDR2: DFQATT and SNEGSKA (reference sequence). The CDR3 runs 14 residues. The CDR3 sequence is CSARVPGGGYGYTF.

The chain combines TRBV5-1 with TRBJ2-5; as DNA is missing, the TRBD2 call by TCRdb cannot be tested. The CDR3 sequence is 18 residues long. Germline-derived CDR1 and CDR2 are SGHRS and YFSETQ. The CDR3 spells CAGSPGSGTSGRKETQYF. Drawing the rest from reference TRBV5-1 and TRBJ2-5, the complete variable domain is KAGVTQTPRYLIKTRGQQVTLSCSPISGHRSVSWYQQTPGQGLQFLFEYFSETQRNKGNFPGRFSGRQFSNSRSEMNVSTLELGDSALYLCAGSPGSGTSGRKETQYFGPGTRLLVL.

The V and J genes are TRBV11-1 and TRBJ2-6; checking the TCRdb D call of TRBD1 is not possible without DNA. This CDR3 spans 18 amino acids. Germline V gene sequence: CDR1 SGHAT, CDR2 FQDESV (reference sequence). CDR3 amino acids: CASSYPGTGGSGANVLTF.

V usage is TRBV27 and J usage is TRBJ2-1; the TCRdb D gene call, TRBD1, has no DNA to confirm it. Germline assignment: CDR1 MNHEY and CDR2 SMNVEV (reference sequence). The CDR3 runs 16 residues. The CDR3 loop is CASSLLGVSSYNEQFF.

This clonotype registers medium-sized by frequency. The rearrangement links TRBV19 to TRBJ2-1; the TRBD2 assignment by TCRdb is unverifiable without DNA. Germline assignment: CDR1 LNHDA and CDR2 SQIVND (reference sequence). This CDR3 contains 17 residues. The CDR3 sequence: CASSIEAAGGRGNEQFF.

The chain combines TRBV5-6 with TRBJ2-3; TCRdb gives TRBD2 as the D gene, but with no DNA this cannot be confirmed. CDR3 length: 14 residues. CDR1 and CDR2 (germline): SGHDT, YYEEEE. The CDR3 sequence is CASGQRGSTDTQYF.

The chain links TRBV27 to TRBJ2-3; TCRdb gives TRBD2 as the D gene, but with no DNA this cannot be confirmed. The CDR3 has 16 amino acids. Per the germline V gene, CDR1 is MNHEY and CDR2 is SMNVEV (reference sequence). CDR3 amino acids: CASSLPRAGRTDTQYF.

The rearrangement links TRBV29-1 to TRBJ1-2; TCRdb picks TRBD1, but there is no DNA to check that call. The CDR3 consists of 13 residues. Germline V gene sequence: CDR1 SQVTM, CDR2 ANQGSEA. The CDR3 is CSVRTGGASGYTF.

The chain employs TRBV20-1 and TRBJ2-4; TCRdb calls TRBD1, which cannot be checked without DNA. There are 14 residues in the CDR3. The germline CDR1 and CDR2 sequences are DFQATT and SNEGSKA (reference sequence). The CDR3 protein is CSAPPPGAKNIQYF.

The rearrangement joins TRBV6-1 to TRBJ1-1; with no DNA, the TCRdb D assignment of TRBD1 cannot be verified. The CDR3 loop spans 15 amino acids. Germline V gives CDR1 MNHNS, CDR2 SASEGT. CDR3 protein: CASSALGGMNTEAFF.

This chain joins TRBV12-3 or TRBV12-4 and TRBJ1-6. The CDR3 covers 18 residues. CDR3 loop: CASSLDTGRILWNSPLHF.

The chain joins TRBV29-1 to TRBJ2-7; no DNA is available, so the TRBD2 call from TCRdb remains unchecked. In germline, CDR1 is SQVTM, CDR2 ANQGSEA. The CDR3 contains 17 residues. CDR3 amino acids: CSSRAGLAGEALYEQYF.

The V and J genes are TRBV19 and TRBJ2-4; TCRdb indicates TRBD2, and absent DNA this call remains unverified. From germline, CDR1 is LNHDA and CDR2 SQIVND (reference sequence). The CDR3 has 18 residues. The CDR3 loop reads CASSMLARWEFGKNIQYF.

The chain has TRBV5-1 and TRBJ2-5. This CDR3 is built from 12 residues. Germline V gene sequence: CDR1 SGHRS, CDR2 YFSETQ. This CDR3 is CASSLSRETQYF. The entire variable domain, with the rest obtained from reference TRBV5-1 and TRBJ2-5, is as follows: KAGVTQTPRYLIKTRGQQVTLSCSPISGHRSVSWYQQTPGQGLQFLFEYFSETQRNKGNFPGRFSGRQFSNSRSEMNVSTLELGDSALYLCASSLSRETQYFGPGTRLLVL.

CDR3 loop: CAISLGRIDTDTQYF. The V gene is TRBV10-3, the J gene TRBJ2-3; the TCRdb D gene call, TRBD1, has no DNA to confirm it. The germline gives CDR1 ENHRY, CDR2 SYGVKD. The CDR3 sequence is 15 residues long.

CDR3 amino acids: CASRANRANTEAFF. The chain couples TRBV12-3 or TRBV12-4 to TRBJ1-1; there is no DNA to check the TCRdb D call of TRBD1. The CDR3 spans 14 residues.

The chain recombines TRBV28 with TRBJ2-2; TCRdb's D call, TRBD1, is unchecked because there is no DNA. The CDR3 extends over 15 amino acids. Germline CDR1 is MDHEN and CDR2 is SYDVKM. This chain's CDR3 is CASIPSGAGTGELFF.